Listed below are T cell receptor beta chains from one sample, sequenced in a study of CD8 T cells in ankylosing spondylitis. In TCRdb, the 5' RACE reads were re-called with MiXCR into one record per CDR3 protein. The sample has roughly 250,000 distinct CDR3 sequences, under 12% seen once. The sequencing input was blood, either unsorted or a sorted T cell fraction (not recorded which). These TCRs come from a male donor with ankylosing spondylitis or in good health (not recorded which). Each CDR3 is given with its conserved first and last residue. Each record gives: D gene, clone size, J gene, V gene, CDR3 DNA, CDR3 protein. D genes are given only for firm matches. Only some rows state a clone size, as once, few, many or a class for expanded clones.

TRBD1 | many | TRBJ1-1 | TRBV10-3 | TGTGCCATCAATCACGACAGGGTGGGCACTGAAGCTTTCTTT | CAINHDRVGTEAFF
TRBD1 | few | TRBJ2-1 | TRBV29-1 | TGCAGCGTTGAAACGGGGACAGGGGGTTGGGATGAGCAGTTCTTC | CSVETGTGGWDEQFF
TRBD1 | few | TRBJ1-6 | TRBV20-1 | TGCAGTGCTAGGACAGGGAGTTTTAGCTCCTATAATTCACCCCTCCACTTT | CSARTGSFSSYNSPLHF
NA | many | TRBJ2-7 | TRBV15 | TGTGCCACCAGCAATCCAACGGGGGCCTACGAGCAGTACTTC | CATSNPTGAYEQYF
TRBD1 | few | TRBJ2-7 | TRBV6-2/TRBV6-3 | TGTGCCAGCAACAACGACAGGGGCGAGCAGTACTTC | CASNNDRGEQYF
TRBD2 | many | TRBJ2-7 | TRBV4-1 | TGCGCCAGCAGCCAAGATCGGGGTAGCGGGGCTTCCTACGAGCAGTACTTC | CASSQDRGSGASYEQYF
NA | many | TRBJ2-7 | TRBV15 | TGTGCCACCAGCTCCCCGGGGTGGTCCTACGAGCAGTACTTC | CATSSPGWSYEQYF
NA | many | TRBJ1-5 | TRBV28 | TGTGCCAGCAGTTTAGGTGGGGGGACTGCAAATCAGCCCCAGCATTTT | CASSLGGGTANQPQHF
NA | many | TRBJ2-2 | TRBV5-1 | TGCGCCAGCAGCTTTAAGGGGCTAGTCGAGGCCGGGGAGCTGTTTTTT | CASSFKGLVEAGELFF
TRBD1 | NA | TRBJ2-7 | TRBV3-1 | TGTGCCACCTGCCAGTTGGTGCCGGGGCCCAGGGGGTCCTACGAGCAGTACTTC | CATCQLVPGPRGSYEQYF
NA | many | TRBJ1-1 | TRBV20-1 | TGCAGTAAAGTCAGGGGAGGTTCGGACACTGAAGCTTTCTTT | CSKVRGGSDTEAFF
NA | many | TRBJ2-2 | TRBV15 | TGTGCCACCAGCAGAGATATCCTGGCGGAGAGAAACACCGGGGAGCTGTTTTTT | CATSRDILAERNTGELFF
TRBD2 | few | TRBJ2-3 | TRBV12-3/TRBV12-4 | TGTGCCAGCAGGCAAACTAGCGGGGGGCAGTATTTT | CASRQTSGGQYF
TRBD1 | few | TRBJ2-1 | TRBV6-6 | TGTGCCAGCAGTTACTCTCCACAGGGGGCGCAGGGTGAGCAGTTCTTC | CASSYSPQGAQGEQFF
NA | many | TRBJ1-2 | TRBV25-1 | TGTGCCAGCACTAATACAGCAGCCTATGGCTACACCTTC | CASTNTAAYGYTF
TRBD2 | many | TRBJ2-5 | TRBV20-1 | TGCAGTGCGCAGCGGGGCGAGACCCAGTACTTC | CSAQRGETQYF
NA | many | TRBJ1-1 | TRBV2 | TGTGCCAGCAGTGAAGATGAGGGGTTGAACACTGAAGCTTTCTTT | CASSEDEGLNTEAFF
NA | few | TRBJ2-3 | TRBV3-1 | TGTGCCAGCAGCCAAGAGGTAGGGATCGTCACAGATACGCAGTATTTT | CASSQEVGIVTDTQYF
NA | many | TRBJ2-6 | TRBV4-1 | TGCGCCAGCAGCCAAGAAGCAGGTTCCAACTCTGGGGCCAACGTCCTGACTTTC | CASSQEAGSNSGANVLTF
NA | few | TRBJ1-2 | TRBV7-9 | TGTGCCAGCAGCGTTGTACTACCCGGGAACTATGGCTACACCTTC | CASSVVLPGNYGYTF
NA | many | TRBJ1-5 | TRBV20-1 | TGCAGTGCTAGAGATGGCACAGTCCGCCGACAGCCCCAGCATTTT | CSARDGTVRRQPQHF
NA | NA | TRBJ1-5 | TRBV6-1 | TGTGCCAGTGAACCGTTTAGCAATCAGCCCCAGCATTTT | CASEPFSNQPQHF
TRBD1 | once | TRBJ2-3 | TRBV7-2 | TGTGCTAGCAACTTACCCGACAGGGTCACAGATACGCAGTATTTT | CASNLPDRVTDTQYF
NA | many | TRBJ1-5 | TRBV3-1 | TGTGCCAGCAGCCAAGCCGGCGGGGGGACGGGCAATCAGCCCCAGCATTTT | CASSQAGGGTGNQPQHF
TRBD2 | NA | TRBJ2-7 | TRBV5-5 | TGTGCCAGCAGCTTGGCCCTAGCGGGGGGTTCTTCCTACGAGCAGTACTTC | CASSLALAGGSSYEQYF
NA | NA | TRBJ2-2 | TRBV23-1 | TGCGCCAGCAAATACAGGGCCCGCGAGGACACCGGGGAGCTGTTTTTT | CASKYRAREDTGELFF
TRBD1 | many | TRBJ1-2 | TRBV12-3/TRBV12-4 | TGTGCCAGCAGTCGGACAGGAGCCCCAAATGGCTACACCTTC | CASSRTGAPNGYTF
TRBD2 | many | TRBJ2-1 | TRBV2 | TGTGCCAGCCTTAGCGGGTACAACAATGAGCAGTTCTTC | CASLSGYNNEQFF
TRBD2 | many | TRBJ2-1 | TRBV27 | TGTGCCAGCAGTTCGAGGACTAGCGGTAGGTCCCATGAGCAGTTCTTC | CASSSRTSGRSHEQFF
NA | many | TRBJ2-3 | TRBV20-1 | TGCAGTGCTAGAGTGATCCAGGCCCCAGATACGCAGTATTTT | CSARVIQAPDTQYF
TRBD1 | many | TRBJ1-2 | TRBV2 | TGTGCCAAAAGTCCGGGACAGGGACGAGATGGCTACACCTTC | CAKSPGQGRDGYTF
NA | many | TRBJ1-1 | TRBV3-1 | TGTGCCAGCAGCCAACAGGGTCAGGCTTTCTTT | CASSQQGQAFF
TRBD1 | many | TRBJ2-3 | TRBV12-3/TRBV12-4 | TGTGCCAGCAGTCCCGCCGGCGTGACAGGGCTCCTTTATGATACGCAGTATTTT | CASSPAGVTGLLYDTQYF
NA | NA | TRBJ2-2 | TRBV30 | TGTGCCTGGAGCCAAACCACACTCGGGGAGCTGTTTTTT | CAWSQTTLGELFF
NA | few | TRBJ1-5 | TRBV30 | TGTGCCTGGAGTGGGGGTAGCAATCAGCCCCAGCATTTT | CAWSGGSNQPQHF
TRBD1 | many | TRBJ1-1 | TRBV5-1 | TGCGCCAGCAGTCCAGGGGGGGGCACTGAAGCTTTCTTT | CASSPGGGTEAFF
NA | many | TRBJ1-6 | TRBV20-1 | TGCAGTGCTAGAGACCGGGGTGGTTCACCCCTCCACTTT | CSARDRGGSPLHF
NA | many | TRBJ2-4 | TRBV11-2 | TGTGCCAGCAGCTCGGACATACCAAAAAAGGTGTACTTC | CASSSDIPKKVYF
TRBD1 | many | TRBJ2-4 | TRBV5-1 | TGCGCCAGCAGCTTGGGTACACAGGGGTCGGACATTCAGTACTTC | CASSLGTQGSDIQYF
NA | many | TRBJ1-2 | TRBV6-5 | TGTGCCAGCAGTTCTGGGGTTCATGGCTACACCTTC | CASSSGVHGYTF
NA | NA | TRBJ1-6 | TRBV7-9 | TGTGCCAGCAGCTTAGTAGGAGGTAATTCACCCCTCCACTTT | CASSLVGGNSPLHF
TRBD2 | few | TRBJ2-1 | TRBV3-1 | TGTGCCAGCAGCCAAGGGGCTAGCGGTTACAATGAGCAGTTCTTC | CASSQGASGYNEQFF
NA | many | TRBJ2-5 | TRBV9 | TGTGCCAGCAGCGTAGCTCTGCAGGGGCAAGAGACCCAGTACTTC | CASSVALQGQETQYF
NA | many | TRBJ2-3 | TRBV5-6 | TGTGCCAGCAGCTTGGAACAGAAGTACACAGATACGCAGTATTTT | CASSLEQKYTDTQYF
TRBD1 | many | TRBJ1-1 | TRBV4-1 | TGCGCCAGCAGCCCGGATTCCACAGGGGGCACTGAAGCTTTCTTT | CASSPDSTGGTEAFF
NA | NA | TRBJ1-5 | TRBV4-2 | TGTGCCAGCAGCCAAGATTACGCGCGACAGCGCAATCAGCCCCAGCATTTT | CASSQDYARQRNQPQHF
NA | few | TRBJ2-1 | TRBV7-9 | TGTGCCAGCAGTTGGGACCTCTACAATGAGCAGTTCTTC | CASSWDLYNEQFF
NA | many | TRBJ2-3 | TRBV20-1 | TGCAGTGCTCCTAGCGTTACAGATACGCAGTATTTT | CSAPSVTDTQYF